Listed below are T cell receptor beta chains from one sample, sequenced in a study of cytotoxic CD8 clonotypes in ibrutinib-treated CLL. Libraries were prepared by immunoSEQ multiplex PCR; TCRdb keeps only in-frame clonotypes and omits some of them. The data contain some 120,000 clones, approximately 80% of them singletons. Here the sequenced sample was PBMCs, taken after 24 months of ibrutinib treatment. These receptors were obtained from a human donor with chronic lymphocytic leukemia. Each CDR3 is given with its conserved first and last residue. The D gene is left open where the match is weak. Clone size appears in some rows only: once, few, many, or a class for an expanded clone.

j_gene	abundance	d_gene	v_gene	CDR3aa	CDR3nt
TRBJ2-7	-	-	TRBV27	CASSPRKQGRPSYEQYF	TGTGCCAGCAGTCCGCGGAAGCAGGGTCGGCCCTCCTACGAGCAGTACTTC
TRBJ1-1	once	-	TRBV15	CATSRALGITEAFF	TGTGCCACCAGCAGAGCACTGGGAATAACTGAAGCTTTCTTT
TRBJ2-5	-	-	TRBV30	CAWKGFEGTQYF	TGTGCCTGGAAAGGGTTTGAGGGGACCCAGTACTTC
TRBJ1-6	once	-	TRBV11-2	CASSFVTFPGRQNNSPLHF	TGTGCCAGCAGCTTTGTTACCTTCCCGGGACGTCAGAATAATTCACCCCTCCACTTT
TRBJ1-3	-	-	TRBV19	CASSPIGQISGNTIYF	TGTGCCAGTAGTCCCATCGGACAAATCTCTGGAAACACCATATATTTT
TRBJ1-3	-	-	TRBV30	CACQRGSSGNTIYF	TGTGCCTGCCAGAGGGGCAGCTCTGGAAACACCATATATTTT
TRBJ1-4	-	TRBD1	TRBV7-2	CASSSGTGVATNEKLFF	TGTGCCAGCAGCTCCGGGACAGGGGTGGCAACTAATGAAAAACTGTTTTTT
TRBJ1-4	-	-	TRBV5-6	CASSLERTRRYEKLFF	TGTGCCAGCAGTTTAGAAAGGACTAGACGGTATGAAAAACTGTTTTTT
TRBJ2-7	-	-	TRBV4-1	CASSPQRVGEQYF	TGCGCCAGCAGCCCCCAACGAGTCGGGGAGCAGTACTTC
TRBJ1-1	-	TRBD1	TRBV19	CASKTGGTEAFF	TGTGCCAGTAAAACAGGGGGGACTGAAGCTTTCTTT
TRBJ2-7	once	-	TRBV5-1	CASSVVGGYARAYEQYF	TGCGCCAGCAGCGTTGTGGGGGGTTACGCCCGGGCCTACGAGCAGTACTTC
TRBJ2-3	-	TRBD2	TRBV28	CASSPGTSGGTDTQYF	TGTGCCAGCAGTCCCGGGACTAGCGGGGGCACAGATACGCAGTATTTT
TRBJ1-4	-	TRBD1	TRBV9	CASSVDPGTGWAPTNEKLFF	TGTGCCAGCAGCGTAGACCCCGGGACAGGATGGGCACCTACTAATGAAAAACTGTTTTTT
TRBJ1-2	-	TRBD1	TRBV5-6	CASSLPLTGKSGYTF	TGTGCCAGCAGCTTGCCTCTGACAGGGAAGAGCGGCTACACCTTC
TRBJ1-4	-	-	TRBV6-1	CASRQGNEKLFF	TGTGCCAGCAGGCAGGGGAATGAAAAACTGTTTTTT
TRBJ1-2	-	TRBD1	TRBV11-2	CASRHTGVVDYGYTF	TGTGCCAGCAGACACACAGGGGTAGTTGACTATGGCTACACCTTC
TRBJ2-3	-	-	TRBV5-4	CASSLAGADTQYF	TGTGCCAGCAGCTTGGCTGGAGCAGATACGCAGTATTTT
TRBJ2-7	-	-	TRBV2	CASTPRVAYEQYF	TGTGCCAGCACCCCTCGGGTCGCCTACGAGCAGTACTTC
TRBJ2-5	-	-	TRBV29-1	CSVGGGGRETQYF	TGCAGCGTTGGAGGGGGTGGCAGGGAGACCCAGTACTTC
TRBJ2-7	-	-	TRBV7-2	CASSHNSWKSYEQYF	TGTGCCAGCAGCCACAACAGTTGGAAGAGCTACGAGCAGTACTTC
TRBJ1-1	-	-	TRBV18	CASSPNEDTEAFF	TGTGCCAGCTCACCTAACGAGGACACTGAAGCTTTCTTT
TRBJ2-1	-	TRBD1	TRBV6-1	CASSGLDRVKQFF	TGTGCCAGCAGTGGTCTCGACAGGGTTAAGCAGTTCTTC
TRBJ1-2	-	-	TRBV19	CASSINRLFYGYTF	TGTGCCAGTAGTATTAACAGACTTTTCTATGGCTACACCTTC
TRBJ1-5	few	-	TRBV19	CASSMVGGNQPQHF	TGTGCCAGTAGTATGGTTGGCGGGAATCAGCCCCAGCATTTT
TRBJ2-7	-	TRBD1	TRBV7-9	CASSISGGLSSYEQYF	TGTGCCAGCAGCATCTCAGGGGGCCTGAGCTCCTACGAGCAGTACTTC
TRBJ2-1	-	TRBD2	TRBV5-1	CASSSGLAGPNEQFF	TGCGCCAGCAGCTCGGGACTAGCGGGGCCCAATGAGCAGTTCTTC
TRBJ1-1	-	-	TRBV2	CASTRQGVMNTEAFF	TGTGCCAGCACCAGACAAGGAGTTATGAACACTGAAGCTTTCTTT
TRBJ2-5	-	TRBD2	TRBV2	CASSYRAGGETQYF	TGTGCCAGCAGTTACCGAGCGGGGGGTGAGACCCAGTACTTC
TRBJ1-1	-	-	TRBV10-3	CAISEWQLNTEAFF	TGTGCCATCAGTGAGTGGCAGCTGAACACTGAAGCTTTCTTT
TRBJ2-7	-	-	TRBV10-3	CAISESNYEQYF	TGTGCCATCAGTGAGTCGAACTACGAGCAGTACTTC
TRBJ1-5	-	TRBD1	TRBV19	CASNSGTGENQPQHF	TGTGCCAGTAATTCCGGGACAGGGGAAAATCAGCCCCAGCATTTT
TRBJ2-5	-	-	TRBV2	CAVGREETQYF	TGTGCCGTTGGCCGGGAGGAGACCCAGTACTTC
TRBJ1-2	once	TRBD1	TRBV29-1	CSVEGRGQDYGYTF	TGCAGCGTTGAAGGGAGGGGGCAAGACTATGGCTACACCTTC
TRBJ1-6	-	TRBD1	TRBV7-3	CASSLTGTGPLHF	TGTGCCAGCAGCTTAACGGGGACAGGGCCCCTCCACTTT
TRBJ1-2	-	-	TRBV7-9	CASSLDEGWNGYTF	TGTGCCAGCAGCTTAGACGAGGGTTGGAATGGCTACACCTTC
TRBJ2-3	once	-	TRBV4-3	CASSQEQAPSTDTQYF	TGCGCCAGCAGCCAAGAGCAAGCCCCTAGCACAGATACGCAGTATTTT
TRBJ2-3	-	TRBD2	TRBV9	CASSTGTSGGLLAQYF	TGTGCCAGCAGCACCGGGACTAGCGGGGGCCTTTTGGCGCAGTATTTT
TRBJ1-3	-	-	TRBV5-4	CASSLGLFGNTIYF	TGTGCCAGCAGCTTGGGACTATTTGGAAACACCATATATTTT
TRBJ1-5	-	-	TRBV6-1	CASSGGAYSNQPQHF	TGTGCCAGCAGTGGTGGCGCATATAGCAATCAGCCCCAGCATTTT
TRBJ2-7	-	TRBD2	TRBV30	CAWSVPRTSGGAREQYF	TGTGCCTGGAGTGTACCCCGGACTAGCGGGGGGGCCCGGGAGCAGTACTTC
TRBJ1-2	-	-	TRBV6-5	CASSYSLVVSNYGYTF	TGTGCCAGCAGTTACTCGCTCGTGGTGTCTAACTATGGCTACACCTTC
TRBJ2-4	-	-	TRBV10-2	CASSAPARDAKNIQYF	TGCGCCAGCAGTGCCCCCGCTAGGGACGCCAAAAACATTCAGTACTTC
TRBJ2-5	once	-	TRBV7-2	CASSADNIQETQYF	TGTGCCAGCAGCGCCGACAACATTCAAGAGACCCAGTACTTC
TRBJ2-2	-	-	TRBV5-4	CASSPLRQGRTGELFF	TGTGCCAGCAGCCCCCTCCGGCAGGGTCGCACCGGGGAGCTGTTTTTT
TRBJ1-4	-	-	TRBV2	CASSEAAGGGREKLFF	TGTGCCAGCAGTGAAGCTGCGGGGGGAGGGCGCGAAAAACTGTTTTTT
TRBJ2-1	-	TRBD2	TRBV7-6	CASSLIGGDSNEQFF	TGTGCCAGCAGCTTGATCGGGGGGGACTCGAATGAGCAGTTCTTC